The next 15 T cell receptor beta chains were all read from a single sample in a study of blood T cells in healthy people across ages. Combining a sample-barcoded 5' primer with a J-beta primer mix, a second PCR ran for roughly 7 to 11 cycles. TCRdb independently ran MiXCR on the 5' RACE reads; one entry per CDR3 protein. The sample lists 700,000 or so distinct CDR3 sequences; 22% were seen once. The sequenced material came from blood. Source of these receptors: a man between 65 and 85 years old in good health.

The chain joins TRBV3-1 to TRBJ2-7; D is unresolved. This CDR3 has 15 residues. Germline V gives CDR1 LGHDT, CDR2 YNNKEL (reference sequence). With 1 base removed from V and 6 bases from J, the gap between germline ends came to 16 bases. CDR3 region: CASSQGGGVLREQYF. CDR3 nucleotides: TGTGCCAGCAGCCAAGGTGGCGGTGTCCTACGCGAGCAGTACTTC.

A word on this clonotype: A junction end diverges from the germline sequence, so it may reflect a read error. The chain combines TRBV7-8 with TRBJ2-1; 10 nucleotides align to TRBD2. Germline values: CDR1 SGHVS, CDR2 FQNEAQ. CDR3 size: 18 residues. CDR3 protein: CAGSLASGGAWSYNEQFF. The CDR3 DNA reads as TGTGCCGGCAGCTTAGCGAGCGGGGGGGCCTGGTCCTACAATGAGCAGTTCTTC.

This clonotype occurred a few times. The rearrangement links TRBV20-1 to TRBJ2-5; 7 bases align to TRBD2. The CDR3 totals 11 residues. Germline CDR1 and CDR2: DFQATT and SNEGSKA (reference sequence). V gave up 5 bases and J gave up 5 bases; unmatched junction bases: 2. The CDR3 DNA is TGCAGTGCTCCAGCGGGGGAGACCCAGTACTTC. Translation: CSAPAGETQYF.

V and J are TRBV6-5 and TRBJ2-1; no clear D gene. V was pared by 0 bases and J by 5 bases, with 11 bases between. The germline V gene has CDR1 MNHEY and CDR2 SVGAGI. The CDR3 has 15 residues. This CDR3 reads CASSYSGRSHNEQFF. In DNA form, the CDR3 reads TGTGCCAGCAGTTACTCAGGCCGGTCCCACAATGAGCAGTTCTTC.

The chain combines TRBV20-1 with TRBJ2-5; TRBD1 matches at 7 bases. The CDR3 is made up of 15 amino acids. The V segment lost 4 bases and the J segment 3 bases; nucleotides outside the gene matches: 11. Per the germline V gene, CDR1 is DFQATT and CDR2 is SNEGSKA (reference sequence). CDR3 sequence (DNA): TGCAGTGCTAAAAAACCGTGGGACAGTAAAGAGACCCAGTACTTC. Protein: CSAKKPWDSKETQYF.

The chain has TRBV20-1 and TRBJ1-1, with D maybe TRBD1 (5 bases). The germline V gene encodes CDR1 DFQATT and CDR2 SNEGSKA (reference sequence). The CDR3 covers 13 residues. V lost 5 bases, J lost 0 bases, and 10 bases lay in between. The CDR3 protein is CSAVLDMNTEAFF. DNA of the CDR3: TGCAGTGCTGTTTTGGACATGAACACTGAAGCTTTCTTT.

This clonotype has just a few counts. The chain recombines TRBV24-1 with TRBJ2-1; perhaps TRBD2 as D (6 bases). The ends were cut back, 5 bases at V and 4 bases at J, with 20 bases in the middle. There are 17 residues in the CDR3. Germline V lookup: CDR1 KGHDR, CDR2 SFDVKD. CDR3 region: CATSGGGTLAPYNEQFF. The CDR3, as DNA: TGTGCCACCAGTGGAGGCGGGACTCTCGCCCCATACAATGAGCAGTTCTTC.

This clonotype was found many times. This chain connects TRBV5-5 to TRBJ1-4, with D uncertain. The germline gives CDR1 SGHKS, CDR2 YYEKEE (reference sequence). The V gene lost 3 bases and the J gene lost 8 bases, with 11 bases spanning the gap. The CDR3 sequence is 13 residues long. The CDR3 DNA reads TGTGCCAGCAGCTGGACGGGAGGGGAAAAACTGTTTTTT. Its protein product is CASSWTGGEKLFF.

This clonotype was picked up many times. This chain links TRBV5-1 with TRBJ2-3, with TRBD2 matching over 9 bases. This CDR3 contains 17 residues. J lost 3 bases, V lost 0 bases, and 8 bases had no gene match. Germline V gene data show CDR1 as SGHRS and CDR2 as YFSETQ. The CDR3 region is CASSLDLPGLATDTQYF. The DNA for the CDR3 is TGCGCCAGCAGCTTGGACCTACCGGGACTAGCTACAGATACGCAGTATTTT. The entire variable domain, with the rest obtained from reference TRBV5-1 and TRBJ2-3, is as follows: KAGVTQTPRYLIKTRGQQVTLSCSPISGHRSVSWYQQTPGQGLQFLFEYFSETQRNKGNFPGRFSGRQFSNSRSEMNVSTLELGDSALYLCASSLDLPGLATDTQYFGPGTRLTVL.

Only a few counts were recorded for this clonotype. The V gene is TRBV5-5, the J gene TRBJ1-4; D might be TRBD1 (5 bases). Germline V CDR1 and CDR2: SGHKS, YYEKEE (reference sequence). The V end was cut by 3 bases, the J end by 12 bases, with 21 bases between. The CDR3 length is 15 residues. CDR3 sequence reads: CASSSPTVYGGELFF. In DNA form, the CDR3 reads TGTGCCAGCAGCTCGCCGACAGTCTATGGGGGGGAACTGTTTTTT.

CDR3: CSAPVRANTEAFF. The CDR3 coding sequence is TGCAGTGCCCCAGTAAGGGCGAACACTGAAGCTTTCTTT. The chain joins TRBV20-1 to TRBJ1-1; D uncertain. Trimming removed 6 bases from V and 1 base from J, with 12 bases in between. The CDR3 is 13 amino acids. The germline V gene has CDR1 DFQATT and CDR2 SNEGSKA (reference sequence).

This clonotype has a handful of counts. The CDR3 loop reads CASSPLAGHDYF. CDR3 in DNA: TGTGCCAGCAGTCCTCTAGCGGGACACGATTACTTC. The chain is built from TRBV28 and TRBJ2-7, with 9 nucleotides matching TRBD2. Germline V gives CDR1 MDHEN, CDR2 SYDVKM. CDR3 length: 12 amino acids. J lost 13 bases, V lost 5 bases, and 9 bases had no gene match.

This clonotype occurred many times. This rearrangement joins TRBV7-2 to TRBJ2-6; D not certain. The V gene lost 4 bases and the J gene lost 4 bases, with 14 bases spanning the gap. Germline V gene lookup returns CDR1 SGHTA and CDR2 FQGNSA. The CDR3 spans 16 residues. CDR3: CASSSRSGSGANVLTF. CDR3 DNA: TGTGCCAGCAGCTCAAGATCAGGATCAGGGGCCAACGTCCTGACTTTC.

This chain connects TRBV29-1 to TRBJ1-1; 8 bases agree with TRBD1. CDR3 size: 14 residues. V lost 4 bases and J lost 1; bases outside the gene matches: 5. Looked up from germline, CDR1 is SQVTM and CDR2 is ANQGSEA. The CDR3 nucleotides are TGCAGCGTTGCCAAGACAGGGGCGAACACTGAAGCTTTCTTT. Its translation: CSVAKTGANTEAFF. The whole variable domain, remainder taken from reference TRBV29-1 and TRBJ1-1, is SAVISQKPSRDICQRGTSLTIQCQVDSQVTMMFWYRQQPGQSLTLIATANQGSEATYESGFVIDKFPISRPNLTFSTLTVSNMSPEDSSIYLCSVAKTGANTEAFFGQGTRLTVV.

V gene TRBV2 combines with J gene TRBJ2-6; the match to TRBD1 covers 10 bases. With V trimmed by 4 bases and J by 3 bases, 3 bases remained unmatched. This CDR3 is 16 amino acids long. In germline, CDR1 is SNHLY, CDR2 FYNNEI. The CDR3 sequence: CASSGQGALGANVLTF. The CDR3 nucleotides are TGTGCCAGCAGTGGACAGGGGGCGCTTGGGGCCAACGTCCTGACTTTC.